These T cell receptor beta chains were read from a single sample in a study of shared clonotypes between healthy human individuals. Using immunoSEQ multiplex PCR, the repertoire was profiled, and TCRdb retains in-frame clones only, with some absent. In the table there are hundreds of thousands of clones, approximately 73% of which are singletons. The sequencing input was memory CD4+ T cells sorted from blood. The receptors were sampled from a woman in her 30s in good health. CDR3s include the opening cysteine and the closing phenylalanine or tryptophan. The order of the fields is J gene, clone size, V gene, D gene, CDR3 DNA, CDR3 protein. The D gene is left open where the match is weak. Size is omitted from some rows. Given values are once, few, many or a class for expanded clones.

j_gene: TRBJ1-4
abundance: NA
v_gene: TRBV6-5
d_gene: TRBD1
CDR3nt: TGTGCCAGCAGTCCCTTGACAGGGGGCGATGAAAAACTGTTTTTT
CDR3aa: CASSPLTGGDEKLFF

j_gene: TRBJ2-5
abundance: NA
v_gene: TRBV11-2
d_gene: NA
CDR3nt: TGTGCCAGCAGCCCTGCGGTAGGATACCAAGAGACCCAGTACTTC
CDR3aa: CASSPAVGYQETQYF

j_gene: TRBJ1-5
abundance: NA
v_gene: TRBV7-6
d_gene: NA
CDR3nt: TGTGCCAGCAGCTTAGCGGCGGGAAGCAATCAGCCCCAGCATTTT
CDR3aa: CASSLAAGSNQPQHF

j_gene: TRBJ2-7
abundance: once
v_gene: TRBV18
d_gene: TRBD2
CDR3nt: TGTGCCAGCTCTCACCCGCTAGCGGCAGGGAGCTCCTACGAGCAGTACTTC
CDR3aa: CASSHPLAAGSSYEQYF

j_gene: TRBJ1-1
abundance: NA
v_gene: TRBV30
d_gene: TRBD1
CDR3nt: TGTGCCTGGACTTACAGGGGAGGGAGGAACACTGAAGCTTTCTTT
CDR3aa: CAWTYRGGRNTEAFF

j_gene: TRBJ2-7
abundance: NA
v_gene: TRBV2
d_gene: NA
CDR3nt: TGTGCCAGCAGGCGCGGGCCGAGCTCCTACGAGCAGTACTTC
CDR3aa: CASRRGPSSYEQYF

j_gene: TRBJ1-5
abundance: NA
v_gene: TRBV6-1
d_gene: TRBD1
CDR3nt: TGTGCCAGCACCGGACAGGGGGGTCAGCCCCAGCATTTT
CDR3aa: CASTGQGGQPQHF

j_gene: TRBJ2-7
abundance: NA
v_gene: TRBV28
d_gene: TRBD1
CDR3nt: TGTGCCAGCAGTTCGACAGGGGCCCCCTACGAGCAGTACTTC
CDR3aa: CASSSTGAPYEQYF

j_gene: TRBJ1-4
abundance: NA
v_gene: TRBV2
d_gene: TRBD1
CDR3nt: TGTGCCAGCACCAGACAGGGCTATAATGAAAAACTGTTTTTT
CDR3aa: CASTRQGYNEKLFF

j_gene: TRBJ2-5
abundance: NA
v_gene: TRBV27
d_gene: TRBD2
CDR3nt: TGTGCCAGCAGTTTTATGGGACTAGGGGAGACCCAGTACTTC
CDR3aa: CASSFMGLGETQYF

j_gene: TRBJ2-5
abundance: NA
v_gene: TRBV11-2
d_gene: NA
CDR3nt: TGTGCCAGCAGCTGGACAGAGGGGGAGACCCAGTACTTC
CDR3aa: CASSWTEGETQYF

j_gene: TRBJ2-3
abundance: few
v_gene: TRBV7-6
d_gene: NA
CDR3nt: TGTGCCAGCAGCTTAGTTTCAGATACGCAGTATTTT
CDR3aa: CASSLVSDTQYF

j_gene: TRBJ1-2
abundance: NA
v_gene: TRBV5-1
d_gene: NA
CDR3nt: TGCGCCAGCAGCCCTCCGGAGGGGGGGCGCATTCTCGGCTACACCTTC
CDR3aa: CASSPPEGGRILGYTF

j_gene: TRBJ1-4
abundance: NA
v_gene: TRBV28
d_gene: NA
CDR3nt: TGTGCCAGCCAGGGACCTTCTAATGAAAAACTGTTTTTT
CDR3aa: CASQGPSNEKLFF

j_gene: TRBJ1-5
abundance: once
v_gene: TRBV28
d_gene: TRBD1
CDR3nt: TGTGCCAGCACCCCGACAGGGGTGATTGATCAGCCCCAGCATTTT
CDR3aa: CASTPTGVIDQPQHF

j_gene: TRBJ2-7
abundance: NA
v_gene: TRBV2
d_gene: NA
CDR3nt: TGTGCCAGCAGGACGGACAGCAACGAGCAGTACTTC
CDR3aa: CASRTDSNEQYF

j_gene: TRBJ1-5
abundance: NA
v_gene: TRBV19
d_gene: NA
CDR3nt: TGTGCCAGTAGTATGGATCATTTCAATCAGCCCCAGCATTTT
CDR3aa: CASSMDHFNQPQHF

j_gene: TRBJ2-1
abundance: NA
v_gene: TRBV5-1
d_gene: NA
CDR3nt: TGCGCCAGCTCGGGACTCCTACACAATGAGCAGTTCTTC
CDR3aa: CASSGLLHNEQFF

j_gene: TRBJ2-3
abundance: NA
v_gene: TRBV5-3
d_gene: TRBD1
CDR3nt: TGTGCCAGAAGCTTGGAGCTGGCGGGACAGGGATTAGATACGCAGTATTTT
CDR3aa: CARSLELAGQGLDTQYF

j_gene: TRBJ2-1
abundance: once
v_gene: TRBV28
d_gene: TRBD2
CDR3nt: TGTGCCAGCAGTCCCAGCGGGAGTGGTTCCAATGAGCAGTTCTTC
CDR3aa: CASSPSGSGSNEQFF

j_gene: TRBJ2-2
abundance: NA
v_gene: TRBV7-7
d_gene: TRBD1
CDR3nt: TGTGCCAGCAGCACATACAGGGGCGGGGAGCTGTTTTTT
CDR3aa: CASSTYRGGELFF

j_gene: TRBJ2-2
abundance: NA
v_gene: TRBV11-2
d_gene: TRBD2
CDR3nt: TGTGCCAGCACAAGCGGGAGTAGCACCGGGGAGCTGTTTTTT
CDR3aa: CASTSGSSTGELFF

j_gene: TRBJ1-1
abundance: NA
v_gene: TRBV2
d_gene: NA
CDR3nt: TGTGCCAGCAGTGAAGCGAGGGGAAGGGTCACTGAAGCTTTCTTT
CDR3aa: CASSEARGRVTEAFF

j_gene: TRBJ2-1
abundance: NA
v_gene: TRBV27
d_gene: NA
CDR3nt: TGTGCCAGCAGTACGGGGGCGGGTTTCTATGAGCAGTTCTTC
CDR3aa: CASSTGAGFYEQFF

j_gene: TRBJ2-3
abundance: NA
v_gene: TRBV5-1
d_gene: NA
CDR3nt: TGCGCCAGCAGCTTGGTGGGCAGTCGCCAAGCAGATACGCAGTATTTT
CDR3aa: CASSLVGSRQADTQYF

j_gene: TRBJ2-1
abundance: few
v_gene: TRBV11-2
d_gene: TRBD1
CDR3nt: TGTGCCAGCAGCTCCGGACAGGGTTACAATGAGCAGTTCTTC
CDR3aa: CASSSGQGYNEQFF